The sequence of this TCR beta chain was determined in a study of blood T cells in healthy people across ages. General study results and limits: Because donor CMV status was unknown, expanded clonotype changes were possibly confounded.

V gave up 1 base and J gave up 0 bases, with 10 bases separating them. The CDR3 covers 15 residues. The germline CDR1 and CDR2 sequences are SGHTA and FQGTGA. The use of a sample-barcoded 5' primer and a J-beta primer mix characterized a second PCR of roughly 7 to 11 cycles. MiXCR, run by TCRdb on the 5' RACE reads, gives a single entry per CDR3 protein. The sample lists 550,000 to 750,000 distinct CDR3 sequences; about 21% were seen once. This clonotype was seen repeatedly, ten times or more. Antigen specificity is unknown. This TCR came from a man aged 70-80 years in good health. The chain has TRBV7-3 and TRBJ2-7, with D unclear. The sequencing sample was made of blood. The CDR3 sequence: CASSLNGVGSYEQYF. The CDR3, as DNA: TGTGCCAGCAGCTTAAATGGCGTCGGCTCCTACGAGCAGTACTTC.